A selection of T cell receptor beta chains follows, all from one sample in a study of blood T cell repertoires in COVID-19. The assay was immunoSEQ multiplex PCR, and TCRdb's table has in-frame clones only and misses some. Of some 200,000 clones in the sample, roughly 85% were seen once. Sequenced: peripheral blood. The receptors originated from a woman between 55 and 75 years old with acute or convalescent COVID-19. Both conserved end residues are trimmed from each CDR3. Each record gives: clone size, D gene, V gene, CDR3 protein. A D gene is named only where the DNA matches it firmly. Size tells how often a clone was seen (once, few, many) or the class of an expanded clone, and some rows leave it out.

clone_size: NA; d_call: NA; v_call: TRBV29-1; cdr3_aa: SVGQYTDTQY
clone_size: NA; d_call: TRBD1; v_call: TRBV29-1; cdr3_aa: SVVGGQHGYT
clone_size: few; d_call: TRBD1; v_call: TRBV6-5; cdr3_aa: ASGQGASNQPQH
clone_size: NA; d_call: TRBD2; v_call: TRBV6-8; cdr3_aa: ASSYEGLAGVGEQY
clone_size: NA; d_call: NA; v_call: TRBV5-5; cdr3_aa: ASSLIASGAGANVLT
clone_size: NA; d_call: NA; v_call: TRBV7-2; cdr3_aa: ASSPLGGVSYGYT
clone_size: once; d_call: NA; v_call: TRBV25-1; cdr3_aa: ASRAPGLRGSYGYT
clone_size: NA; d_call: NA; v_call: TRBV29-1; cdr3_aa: SVHVLARYNEQF
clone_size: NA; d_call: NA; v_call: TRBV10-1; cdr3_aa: ASSEGQGSSYEQY
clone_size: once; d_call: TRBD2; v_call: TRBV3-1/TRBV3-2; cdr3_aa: ASSLPLTSQREQF
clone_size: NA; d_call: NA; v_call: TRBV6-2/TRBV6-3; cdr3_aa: ASSYLRGGKNIQY
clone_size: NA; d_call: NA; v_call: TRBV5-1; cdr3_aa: ASSLTSFRNEQF
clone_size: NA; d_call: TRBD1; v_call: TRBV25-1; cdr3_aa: ASSDPRDRGLRGYT
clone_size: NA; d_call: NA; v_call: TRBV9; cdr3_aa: ASSVGVTGSNEKLF
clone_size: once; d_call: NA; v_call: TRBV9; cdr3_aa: ASSSDRSYEQY
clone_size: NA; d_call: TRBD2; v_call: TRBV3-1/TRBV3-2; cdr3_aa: ASSQGASGAGLGELF
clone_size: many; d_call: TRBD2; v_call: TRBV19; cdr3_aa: ASRNRDYDNEQF